This is a list of T cell receptor beta chains from one sample in a study of T cells expressing NK-cell markers. TCRdb reanalyzed the 5' RACE reads, giving one entry per CDR3 protein sequence and no DNA. This sample contains over 350,000 distinct CDR3 sequences. The sample taken for sequencing was blood T cells: a sorted CD56 or NKG2C T cell subset, CD4+ or CD8+ T cells, or bulk PBMC T cells (not recorded which). The receptor set was obtained from a woman aged 45-65 years in good health. The CDR3 runs from the conserved cysteine through the conserved F or W. Each record gives: V gene, J gene, CDR3 protein.

TRBV27,TRBJ1-1,CASSMGVRAFF
TRBV20-1,TRBJ2-1,CSARSPAAMYNEQFF
TRBV5-1,TRBJ2-1,CASSPPGREGPNEQFF
TRBV15,TRBJ2-7,CATRGHVKSYEQYF
TRBV6-2/TRBV6-3,TRBJ2-7,CASSYVAGAYEQYF
TRBV7-9,TRBJ2-3,CASSYIPQESTDTQYF
TRBV6-5,TRBJ2-7,CASRSAGTGTYEQYF
TRBV19,TRBJ2-1,CASSIDSPGNEQFF
TRBV20-1,TRBJ2-1,CSARVMPAWDPLWTYNEQFF
TRBV9,TRBJ2-5,CASSVGIGGQQETQYF
TRBV7-2,TRBJ2-2,CASSPREGRTGELFF
TRBV7-8,TRBJ2-1,CASSSPGTSGIWGYNEQFF
TRBV4-1,TRBJ2-1,CASRSGTSGNNEQFF
TRBV7-2,TRBJ2-1,CASSRERVYNEQFF
TRBV7-9,TRBJ1-2,CASSLFPGGYTF
TRBV15,TRBJ2-4,CATSRRLADLAKNIQYF
TRBV6-6,TRBJ1-5,CASSRTRTDNQPQHF
TRBV5-1,TRBJ2-1,CASSLAWTGHNEQFF
TRBV10-3,TRBJ2-2,CAISIRETGELFF
TRBV4-1,TRBJ2-7,CASSPRVSYEQYF
TRBV7-8,TRBJ2-3,CASSSRLAEKRKSRDTQYF
TRBV27,TRBJ2-3,CASKILSTDTQYF
TRBV20-1,TRBJ2-2,CSARDRGGSSGELFF
TRBV7-2,TRBJ1-1,CASSLPVRRGEAFF
TRBV12-3/TRBV12-4,TRBJ2-4,CASSLAELAKNIQYF
TRBV6-1,TRBJ1-2,CASKAGYGYTF
TRBV2,TRBJ1-1,CASSGSRTAKQNTEAFF
TRBV7-8,TRBJ2-5,CASSLGMRETQYF
TRBV20-1,TRBJ2-7,CSASTGDAREQYF